This record looks at one T cell receptor beta chain sequence and its context. The entry originates in a study of T and B cells in COVID-19 patients. Background on the study: Peripheral blood came from COVID-19 patients with active infection or after recovery. Of 20 to 25 active-infection patients, over 9 were critically ill with mechanical ventilation or extracorporeal membrane oxygenation.

From blood, about 240-550 ng of genomic DNA served as TRB template. Trimming removed 5 bases at V and 1 base at J, with 5 bases between. The CDR3 is made up of 13 amino acids. The germline V gene encodes CDR1 SGHAT and CDR2 FQNNGV. TRB rearrangements were amplified by multiplex PCR with BIOMED2 TRB-A/B primers. TCRdb reprocessed the multiplex PCR reads via MiXCR and lists one record per CDR3 protein. The sample includes 14,000 or so distinct CDR3 sequences, approximately 30% seen only once; the top ten take over 6.5%. The chain recombines TRBV11-2 with TRBJ2-2; D gene unclear. This receptor was obtained from a human donor who had recovered from COVID-19. Sequencing was carried out using blood. The CDR3 DNA reads TGTGCCAGCAGCCCCATGAACACCGGGGAGCTGTTTTTT. Protein sequence: CASSPMNTGELFF.